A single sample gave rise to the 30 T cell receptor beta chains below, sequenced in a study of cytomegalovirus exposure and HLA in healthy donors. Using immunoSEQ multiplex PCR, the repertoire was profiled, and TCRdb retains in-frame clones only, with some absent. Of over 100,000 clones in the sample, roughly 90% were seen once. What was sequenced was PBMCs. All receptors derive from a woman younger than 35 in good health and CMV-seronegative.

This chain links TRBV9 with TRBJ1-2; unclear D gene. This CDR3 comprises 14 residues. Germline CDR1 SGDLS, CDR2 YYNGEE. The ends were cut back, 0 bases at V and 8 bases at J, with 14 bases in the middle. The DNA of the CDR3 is TGTGCCAGCAGCGTAGGGTCCTCCCTCGGGGGCTACACCTTC. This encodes CASSVGSSLGGYTF.

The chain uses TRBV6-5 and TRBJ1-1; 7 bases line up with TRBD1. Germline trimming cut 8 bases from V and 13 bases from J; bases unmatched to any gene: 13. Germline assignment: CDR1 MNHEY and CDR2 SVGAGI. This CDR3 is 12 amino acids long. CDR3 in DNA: TGTGCCAGCTCTCTAGGGACAGTCGGGGGTTTCTTT. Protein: CASSLGTVGGFF.

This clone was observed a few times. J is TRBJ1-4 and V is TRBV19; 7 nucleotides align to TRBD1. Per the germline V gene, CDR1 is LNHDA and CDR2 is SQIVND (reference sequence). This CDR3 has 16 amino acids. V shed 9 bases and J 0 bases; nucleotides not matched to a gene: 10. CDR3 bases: TGTGCCAGCCGACAGGGTTCGGGGGCAACTAATGAAAAACTGTTTTTT. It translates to CASRQGSGATNEKLFF.

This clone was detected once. CDR3 sequence: CASSTGESNEKLFF. Here the CDR3 DNA reads TGTGCCAGCAGTACAGGGGAGTCGAATGAAAAACTGTTTTTT. V gene TRBV2 combines with J gene TRBJ1-4, with 7 bases lining up with TRBD1. The CDR3 spans 14 residues. V lost 5 bases, J lost 5 bases, and 5 bases stayed unmatched. Per germline, CDR1 SNHLY and CDR2 FYNNEI.

The CDR3 region is CASSTGDSSGYNEQFF. In DNA form, the CDR3 reads TGTGCCAGCAGTACAGGGGACAGCTCAGGATACAATGAGCAGTTCTTC. The V call is TRBV28, the J call TRBJ2-1; 7 positions match TRBD1. Germline CDR1 and CDR2: MDHEN and SYDVKM. Germline trimming cut 5 bases from V and 4 bases from J; bases unmatched to any gene: 11. The CDR3 runs 16 residues.

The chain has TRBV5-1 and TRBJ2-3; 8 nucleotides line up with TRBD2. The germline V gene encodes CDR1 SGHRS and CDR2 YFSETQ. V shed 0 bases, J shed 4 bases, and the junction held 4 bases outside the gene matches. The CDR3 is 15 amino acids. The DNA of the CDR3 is TGCGCCAGCAGCTTGGCGGGACTAGGGCCAGATACGCAGTATTTT. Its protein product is CASSLAGLGPDTQYF.

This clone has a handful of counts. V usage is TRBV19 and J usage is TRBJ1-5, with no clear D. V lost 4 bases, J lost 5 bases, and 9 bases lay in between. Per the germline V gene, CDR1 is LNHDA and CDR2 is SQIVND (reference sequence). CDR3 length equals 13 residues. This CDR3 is CASSNYRDQPQHF. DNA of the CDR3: TGTGCCAGTAGTAATTACCGGGATCAGCCCCAGCATTTT.

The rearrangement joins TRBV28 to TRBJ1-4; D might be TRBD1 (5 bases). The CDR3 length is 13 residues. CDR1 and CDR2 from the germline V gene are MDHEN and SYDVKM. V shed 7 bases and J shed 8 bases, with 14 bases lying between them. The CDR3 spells CASNRGVWEKLFF. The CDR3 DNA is TGTGCCAGCAATCGGGGGGTGTGGGAAAAACTGTTTTTT.

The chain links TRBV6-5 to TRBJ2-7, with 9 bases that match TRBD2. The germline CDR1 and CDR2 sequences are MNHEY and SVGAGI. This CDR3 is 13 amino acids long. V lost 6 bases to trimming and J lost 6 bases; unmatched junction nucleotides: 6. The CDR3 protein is CASRASGGREQYF. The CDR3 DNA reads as TGTGCCAGCAGAGCAAGCGGGGGGCGCGAGCAGTACTTC.

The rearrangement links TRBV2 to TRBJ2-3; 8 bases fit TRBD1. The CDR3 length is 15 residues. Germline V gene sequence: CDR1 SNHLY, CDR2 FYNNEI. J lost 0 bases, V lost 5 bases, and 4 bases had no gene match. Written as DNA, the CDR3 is TGTGCCAGCAGTAATGACAGGGGTAGCACAGATACGCAGTATTTT. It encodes CASSNDRGSTDTQYF. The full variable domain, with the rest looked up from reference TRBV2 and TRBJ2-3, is EPEVTQTPSHQVTQMGQEVILRCVPISNHLYFYWYRQILGQKVEFLVSFYNNEISEKSEIFDDQFSVERPDGSNFTLKIRSTKLEDSAMYFCASSNDRGSTDTQYFGPGTRLTVL.

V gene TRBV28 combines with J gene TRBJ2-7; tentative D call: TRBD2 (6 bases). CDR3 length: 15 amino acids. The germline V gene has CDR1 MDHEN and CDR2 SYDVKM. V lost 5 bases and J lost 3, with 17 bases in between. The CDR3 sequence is CASSPWRAEVYEQYF. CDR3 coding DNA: TGTGCCAGCAGTCCCTGGAGGGCGGAGGTCTACGAGCAGTACTTC.

The CDR3 nucleotides are TGTGCCAGCAGCCCCCAAGGGGGGGACTACAATGAGCAGTTCTTC. Its protein product is CASSPQGGDYNEQFF. The V gene is TRBV9, the J gene TRBJ2-1; D is perhaps TRBD2 (7 bases). CDR1 and CDR2 from the germline V gene are SGDLS and YYNGEE. The CDR3 covers 15 residues. The germline V and J ends were trimmed by 4 bases and 3 bases, with 14 bases remaining between them.

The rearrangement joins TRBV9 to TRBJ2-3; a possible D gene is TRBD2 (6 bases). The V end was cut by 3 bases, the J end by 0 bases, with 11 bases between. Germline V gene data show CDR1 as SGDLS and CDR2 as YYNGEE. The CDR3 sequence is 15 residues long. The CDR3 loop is CASSAGLLSTDTQYF. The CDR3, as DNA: TGTGCCAGCAGCGCCGGACTACTTAGCACAGATACGCAGTATTTT.

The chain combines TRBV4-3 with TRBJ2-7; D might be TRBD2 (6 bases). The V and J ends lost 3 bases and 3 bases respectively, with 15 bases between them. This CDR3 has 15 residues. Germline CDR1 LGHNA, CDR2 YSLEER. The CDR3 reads CASSQAEAGNYEQYF. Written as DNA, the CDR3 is TGCGCCAGCAGCCAGGCGGAGGCGGGAAACTACGAGCAGTACTTC.

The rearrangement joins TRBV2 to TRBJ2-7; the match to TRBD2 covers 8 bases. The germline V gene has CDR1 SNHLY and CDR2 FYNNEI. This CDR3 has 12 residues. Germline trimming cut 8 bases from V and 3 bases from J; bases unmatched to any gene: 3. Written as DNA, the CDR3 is TGTGCCAGCTGCGGGGGGAGCTACGAGCAGTACTTC. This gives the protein CASCGGSYEQYF.

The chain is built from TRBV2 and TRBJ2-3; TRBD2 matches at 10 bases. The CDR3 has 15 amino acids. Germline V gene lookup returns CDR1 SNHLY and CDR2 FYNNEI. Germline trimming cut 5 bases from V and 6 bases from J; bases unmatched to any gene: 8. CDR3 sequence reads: CASSLERGGWDTQYF. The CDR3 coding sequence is TGTGCCAGCAGTCTTGAGCGGGGGGGCTGGGATACGCAGTATTTT.

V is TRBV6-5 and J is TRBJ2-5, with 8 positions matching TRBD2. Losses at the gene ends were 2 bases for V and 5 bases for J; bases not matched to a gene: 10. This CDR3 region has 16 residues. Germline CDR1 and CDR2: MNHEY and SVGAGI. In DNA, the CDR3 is TGTGCCAGCAGTTACGCGGGGGGTCCGGGCGGGGAGACCCAGTACTTC. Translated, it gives CASSYAGGPGGETQYF.

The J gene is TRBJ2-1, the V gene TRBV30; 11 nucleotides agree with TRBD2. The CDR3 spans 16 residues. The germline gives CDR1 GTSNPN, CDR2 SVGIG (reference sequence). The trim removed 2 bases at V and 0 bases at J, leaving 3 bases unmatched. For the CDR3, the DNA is TGTGCCTGGAGTTCGGGACTAGCGGCCTCCTACAATGAGCAGTTCTTC. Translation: CAWSSGLAASYNEQFF.

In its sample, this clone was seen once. DNA of the CDR3: TGTGCCATCAGTGAGTCTGGACTAGGAACAGATACGCAGTATTTT. It yields the protein CAISESGLGTDTQYF. This rearrangement joins TRBV10-3 to TRBJ2-3, with TRBD2 identical over 7 bases. V lost 0 bases to trimming and J lost 3 bases; unmatched junction nucleotides: 3. This CDR3 has 15 amino acids. Germline assignment: CDR1 ENHRY and CDR2 SYGVKD.

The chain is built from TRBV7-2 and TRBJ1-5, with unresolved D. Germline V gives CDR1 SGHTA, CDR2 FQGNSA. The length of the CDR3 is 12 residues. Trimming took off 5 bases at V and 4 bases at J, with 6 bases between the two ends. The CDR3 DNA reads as TGTGCCAGCAGCGCCTATAATCAGCCCCAGCATTTT. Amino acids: CASSAYNQPQHF.

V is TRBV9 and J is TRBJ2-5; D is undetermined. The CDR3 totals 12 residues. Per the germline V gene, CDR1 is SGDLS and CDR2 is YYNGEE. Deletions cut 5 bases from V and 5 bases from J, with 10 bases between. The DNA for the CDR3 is TGTGCCAGCAGATTAAATGAGGAGACCCAGTACTTC. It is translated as CASRLNEETQYF.

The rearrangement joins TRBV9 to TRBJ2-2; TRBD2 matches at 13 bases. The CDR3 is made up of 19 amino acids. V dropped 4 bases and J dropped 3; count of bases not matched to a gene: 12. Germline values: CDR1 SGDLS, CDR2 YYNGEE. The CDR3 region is CASSPRLLAGGLDTGELFF. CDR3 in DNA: TGTGCCAGCAGCCCCCGACTACTAGCGGGGGGGCTCGACACCGGGGAGCTGTTTTTT.

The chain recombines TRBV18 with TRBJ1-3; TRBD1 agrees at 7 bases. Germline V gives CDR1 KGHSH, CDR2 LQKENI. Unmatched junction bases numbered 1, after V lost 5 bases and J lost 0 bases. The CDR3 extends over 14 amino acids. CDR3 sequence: CASSGQDSGNTIYF. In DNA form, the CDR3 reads TGTGCCAGCTCAGGACAGGACTCTGGAAACACCATATATTTT.

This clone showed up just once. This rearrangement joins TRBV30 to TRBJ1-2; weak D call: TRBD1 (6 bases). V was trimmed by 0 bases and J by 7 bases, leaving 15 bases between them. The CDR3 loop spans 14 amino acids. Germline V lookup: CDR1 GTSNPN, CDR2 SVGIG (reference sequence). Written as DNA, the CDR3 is TGTGCCTGGAGTGTTCCACAGGGTAGGGGTGGCTACACCTTC. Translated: CAWSVPQGRGGYTF. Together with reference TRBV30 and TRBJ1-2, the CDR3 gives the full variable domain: SQTIHQWPATLVQPVGSPLSLECTVEGTSNPNLYWYRQAAGRGLQLLFYSVGIGQISSEVPQNLSASRPQDRQFILSSKKLLLSDSGFYLCAWSVPQGRGGYTFGSGTRLTVV.

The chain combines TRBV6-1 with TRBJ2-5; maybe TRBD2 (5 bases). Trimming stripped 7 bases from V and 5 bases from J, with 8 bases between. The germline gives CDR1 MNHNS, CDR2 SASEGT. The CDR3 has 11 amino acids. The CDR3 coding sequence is TGTGCCAGCAAAGAGGGCGAGACCCAGTACTTC. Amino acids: CASKEGETQYF.

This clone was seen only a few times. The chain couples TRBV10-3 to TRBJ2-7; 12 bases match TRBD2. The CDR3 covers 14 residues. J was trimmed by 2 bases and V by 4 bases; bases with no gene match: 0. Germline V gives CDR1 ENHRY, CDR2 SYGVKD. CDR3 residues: CAISASGGAYEQYF. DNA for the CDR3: TGTGCCATCAGTGCTAGCGGGGGGGCCTACGAGCAGTACTTC.

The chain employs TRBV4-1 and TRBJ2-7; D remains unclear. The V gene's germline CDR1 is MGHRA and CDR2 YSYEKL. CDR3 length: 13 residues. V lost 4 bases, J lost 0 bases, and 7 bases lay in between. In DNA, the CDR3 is TGCGCCAGCAGCCGAACTCGCTCCTACGAGCAGTACTTC. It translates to CASSRTRSYEQYF.

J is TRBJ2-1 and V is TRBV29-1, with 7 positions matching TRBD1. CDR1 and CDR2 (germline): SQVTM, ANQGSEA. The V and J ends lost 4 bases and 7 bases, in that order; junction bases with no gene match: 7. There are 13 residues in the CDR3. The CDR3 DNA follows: TGCAGCGTTGGATCGACAGGGAATAATGAGCAGTTCTTC. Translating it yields CSVGSTGNNEQFF.

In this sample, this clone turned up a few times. The CDR3 nucleotides read TGTGCCAGCCTACCCCGGGGACTCCCCAACACCGGGGAGCTGTTTTTT. Translated, it gives CASLPRGLPNTGELFF. The chain carries TRBV28 and TRBJ2-2; possible D gene TRBD2, 6 bases. The V end was cut by 8 bases, the J end by 2 bases, with 18 bases between. The CDR3 has 16 amino acids. Germline V gene sequence: CDR1 MDHEN, CDR2 SYDVKM. The full variable domain, in which reference TRBV28 and TRBJ2-2 provide the parts outside the CDR3, is DVKVTQSSRYLVKRTGEKVFLECVQDMDHENMFWYRQDPGLGLRLIYFSYDVKMKEKGDIPEGYSVSREKKERFSLILESASTNQTSMYLCASLPRGLPNTGELFFGEGSRLTVL.

The CDR3 reads CASSPPRSPGNEQYF. In DNA, the CDR3 is TGTGCCAGCTCACCACCCCGAAGTCCGGGGAACGAGCAGTACTTC. V usage is TRBV18 and J usage is TRBJ2-7, with D perhaps matching TRBD2 (5 bases). This CDR3 region has 15 residues. The V end was cut by 0 bases, the J end by 5 bases, with 14 bases between. CDR1 is KGHSH, CDR2 LQKENI, per germline.